These T cell receptor beta chains were read from a single sample in a study of PD-L1 blockade in urothelial cancer. The data were produced by immunoSEQ multiplex PCR, yet TCRdb's version contains in-frame clones alone and is incomplete. The table records 85,000 to 100,000 clones, roughly 87% of them present only once. This specimen was PBMCs, taken around atezolizumab (anti-PD-L1) treatment. The source of these receptors is a man aged 55 to 70 with urothelial cancer. Both conserved end residues are part of each CDR3. A D gene is named only where the DNA matches it firmly. Clone size is not always given. Where it is, it says once, few, many or a class for expanded clones.

TRBJ2-1 | 15 | few | TRBD2 | TRBV7-9 | TGTGCCAGCAGCGAGCCCAGCGGGAGTGGCAATGAGCAGTTCTTC | CASSEPSGSGNEQFF
TRBJ2-1 | 16 | - | - | TRBV4-1 | TGCGCCAGCAGCCCCGCCGGAGCGAGCTCCTACAATGAGCAGTTCTTC | CASSPAGASSYNEQFF
TRBJ1-6 | 14 | - | - | TRBV5-6 | TGTGCCAGCAGCACAGGGTTAGGGAATTCACCCCTCCACTTT | CASSTGLGNSPLHF
TRBJ1-5 | 14 | - | - | TRBV5-1 | TGCGCCAGCAGCTTGGGACCTCCGGGGCAGCCCCAGCATTTT | CASSLGPPGQPQHF
TRBJ1-4 | 12 | - | - | TRBV19 | TGTGCCACCCGAGGGATTAATGAAAAACTGTTTTTT | CATRGINEKLFF
TRBJ1-3 | 14 | - | TRBD1 | TRBV23-1 | TGCGCCAGCAGCCTGGACAGGGGTGGAAACACCATATATTTT | CASSLDRGGNTIYF
TRBJ2-2 | 14 | - | - | TRBV11-3 | TGTGCCAGCAGGTCCAGGGCCCTCACCGGGGAGCTGTTTTTT | CASRSRALTGELFF
TRBJ2-5 | 13 | - | - | TRBV6-4 | TGTGCCAGCAGTGTTAACCCCCAGGAGACCCAGTACTTC | CASSVNPQETQYF
TRBJ2-1 | 13 | - | TRBD2 | TRBV6-5 | TGTGCCAGCAGCTGGGGGGGTGGAAATGAGCAGTTCTTC | CASSWGGGNEQFF
TRBJ2-1 | 15 | - | TRBD2 | TRBV18 | TGTGCCAGCTCACCACCTAGCGGGAGGGAGGATGAGCAGTTCTTC | CASSPPSGREDEQFF
TRBJ2-5 | 15 | once | - | TRBV6-6 | TGTGCCAGCAGTTACGGCTCTCTGGCCCAAGAGACCCAGTACTTC | CASSYGSLAQETQYF
TRBJ2-1 | 16 | - | TRBD2 | TRBV5-4 | TGTGCCAGCAGCTCGGGAGGGACTAGCGGGTCGGAGGAGCAGTTCTTC | CASSSGGTSGSEEQFF
TRBJ1-1 | 15 | - | - | TRBV6-5 | TGTGCCAGCAGATTGGTAGGGGGAAGGAGCACTGAAGCTTTCTTT | CASRLVGGRSTEAFF
TRBJ2-7 | 14 | - | TRBD1 | TRBV6-1 | TGTGCCAGCAGGGGGACAGGGGGCCTTAACGAGCAGTACTTC | CASRGTGGLNEQYF
TRBJ1-1 | 14 | - | - | TRBV6-5 | TGTGCCAGCAGTTCCCGACCCGCGGGGGCTGAAGCTTTCTTT | CASSSRPAGAEAFF
TRBJ1-1 | 15 | - | - | TRBV10-3 | TGTGCCATCAGTGAGTCTGTGAGGATGAACACTGAAGCTTTCTTT | CAISESVRMNTEAFF
TRBJ2-4 | 15 | - | TRBD2 | TRBV6-5 | TGTGCCAGCAGTTATAGCGGGGGAGTGGGTAACATTCAGTACTTC | CASSYSGGVGNIQYF
TRBJ2-1 | 13 | - | - | TRBV18 | TGTGCCAGCTCACCACCGGCAAACAATGAGCAGTTCTTC | CASSPPANNEQFF
TRBJ2-1 | 13 | - | TRBD2 | TRBV29-1 | TGCAGCGCCGGGACTAGCGGGAATGTTGAGCAGTTCTTC | CSAGTSGNVEQFF
TRBJ1-4 | 15 | - | TRBD1 | TRBV28 | TGTGCCAGCGGACAGGGGGCTGCAACTAATGAAAAACTGTTTTTT | CASGQGAATNEKLFF
TRBJ2-3 | 11 | - | - | TRBV6-6 | TGTGCAACCCGGGTGGAAGATACGCAGTATTTT | CATRVEDTQYF
TRBJ2-5 | 15 | - | - | TRBV2 | TGTGCCAGCAGTGGCGGCCGGGACTGGGGAGGGACCCAGTACTTC | CASSGGRDWGGTQYF
TRBJ2-5 | 14 | - | TRBD2 | TRBV29-1 | TGCAGCGTTGGACTAGCGGGACGGCAAGAGACCCAGTACTTC | CSVGLAGRQETQYF
TRBJ2-5 | 17 | few | TRBD1 | TRBV9 | TGTGCCAGCAGCGTAGACCCTCCAGGGGGCAGACAAGAGACCCAGTACTTC | CASSVDPPGGRQETQYF
TRBJ2-7 | 14 | - | - | TRBV2 | TGTGCCAGCAGTGATGGGGACAAGATCTACGAGCAGTACTTC | CASSDGDKIYEQYF
TRBJ2-1 | 16 | - | TRBD2 | TRBV11-1 | TGTGCCAGCAGCAACCACGGGACTAGCGGGGGCGATGAGCAGTTCTTC | CASSNHGTSGGDEQFF
TRBJ1-2 | 14 | - | - | TRBV6-5 | TGTGCCAGCAGTAATGGGCAGGGCCCCTATGGCTACACCTTC | CASSNGQGPYGYTF
TRBJ2-6 | 19 | - | TRBD1 | TRBV9 | TGTGCCAGCAGCGCGATGGGGGCAGGGGGCTTTGGAGGGGCCAACGTCCTGACTTTC | CASSAMGAGGFGGANVLTF
TRBJ1-3 | 18 | - | TRBD1 | TRBV5-1 | TGCGCCAGCAGCTCCTCTCACAGGGGCCAAATTTCGGGAAACACCATATATTTT | CASSSSHRGQISGNTIYF
TRBJ2-7 | 15 | - | TRBD2 | TRBV27 | TGTGCCAGCAGTCCCGGACTAGCGGTGTCCTACGAGCAGTACTTC | CASSPGLAVSYEQYF
TRBJ1-2 | 14 | - | - | TRBV28 | TGTGCCAGCAGTTTAACAGGGTCCTACTATGGCTACACCTTC | CASSLTGSYYGYTF
TRBJ1-3 | 15 | - | TRBD1 | TRBV6-5 | TGTGCCAGCAGCCCCCGGACAGGGGTTGGAAACACCATATATTTT | CASSPRTGVGNTIYF
TRBJ2-1 | 15 | - | TRBD1 | TRBV7-6 | TGTGCCAGCAGCTTAGAGACAGGGTTCTCCAATGAGCAGTTCTTC | CASSLETGFSNEQFF
TRBJ2-1 | 14 | - | - | TRBV28 | TGTGCCAGCGCGGGGCTAGCGCCGAACAATGAGCAGTTCTTC | CASAGLAPNNEQFF
TRBJ1-2 | 15 | - | TRBD1 | TRBV5-1 | TGCGCCAGCAGCTCGGGGGACAGGGACAACTATGGCTACACCTTC | CASSSGDRDNYGYTF
TRBJ2-5 | 13 | - | - | TRBV6-6 | TGTGCCAGCAGTTACTCCCGAGGGGAGACCCAGTACTTC | CASSYSRGETQYF
TRBJ2-7 | 15 | - | - | TRBV5-1 | TGCGCCAGCAGCTTGAGTAACCAGGCCGTTAACGAGCAGTACTTC | CASSLSNQAVNEQYF
TRBJ2-3 | 16 | - | - | TRBV29-1 | TGCAGCGTTGAAGATCCGGCAGGAAGATTCACAGATACGCAGTATTTT | CSVEDPAGRFTDTQYF
TRBJ2-5 | 16 | once | - | TRBV4-2 | TGTGCCAGCAGCCGGAAGATGGGGAGTAGCGGAGAGACCCAGTACTTC | CASSRKMGSSGETQYF
TRBJ2-7 | 14 | once | TRBD1 | TRBV7-9 | TGTGCCAGCAGTTCCCAGGACAGGATCCACGAGCAGTACTTC | CASSSQDRIHEQYF
TRBJ1-2 | 14 | - | TRBD1 | TRBV28 | TGTGCCAGCAGTCCTACACAGGGGGGTGGTGGCTACACCTTC | CASSPTQGGGGYTF
TRBJ1-2 | 16 | once | - | TRBV7-2 | TGTGCCAGCAGCCCCCCCGTGGGCAAAAAGAACTATGGCTACACCTTC | CASSPPVGKKNYGYTF
TRBJ1-1 | 12 | - | - | TRBV5-5 | TGTGCCAGCAGCACATTGAACACTGAAGCTTTCTTT | CASSTLNTEAFF
TRBJ2-7 | 17 | - | TRBD1 | TRBV6-1 | TGTGCCAGCAGTGTTTCTATTTCCGGGACAGGGGGCGCCGAGCAGTACTTC | CASSVSISGTGGAEQYF
TRBJ2-5 | 15 | - | TRBD2 | TRBV28 | TGTGCCAGCAGTTTATGGACTAGCGGGGGGGGTACCCAGTACTTC | CASSLWTSGGGTQYF
TRBJ1-2 | 15 | - | TRBD1 | TRBV14 | TGTGCCAGCAGCGCCCGACAGGGGTCCAACTATGGCTACACCTTC | CASSARQGSNYGYTF
TRBJ2-7 | 14 | - | TRBD1 | TRBV6-1 | TGTGCCAGCAGTCCTTTGGGACAGTCCTACGAGCAGTACTTC | CASSPLGQSYEQYF
TRBJ2-7 | 14 | - | TRBD1 | TRBV28 | TGTGCCAGCAGATCGGGACAGGGCACGGGTGAGCAGTACTTC | CASRSGQGTGEQYF
TRBJ2-3 | 14 | once | TRBD2 | TRBV5-1 | TGCGCCAGCAGCAGCGGGAGAGCTACAGATACGCAGTATTTT | CASSSGRATDTQYF
TRBJ2-3 | 14 | - | - | TRBV15 | TGTGCCACCGGTCCCCCTCTCCGAGCAGATACGCAGTATTTT | CATGPPLRADTQYF
TRBJ2-7 | 14 | - | - | TRBV28 | TGTGCCAGCAGTTACCCGGCGGGGTCCTACGAGCAGTACTTC | CASSYPAGSYEQYF
TRBJ2-2 | 13 | - | - | TRBV11-2 | TGTGCCAGCAGCGCCCGGGTCCCCGGGGAGCTGTTTTTT | CASSARVPGELFF
TRBJ2-5 | 16 | - | TRBD2 | TRBV9 | TGTGCCAGCAGCTCGGGACTAGCGGGGATCGAAAAGACCCAGTACTTC | CASSSGLAGIEKTQYF
TRBJ2-3 | 15 | - | TRBD2 | TRBV6-1 | TGTGCCAGCAAGCGGACTAGATTCTTGGAAGATACGCAGTATTTT | CASKRTRFLEDTQYF
TRBJ2-3 | 15 | - | TRBD2 | TRBV27 | TGTGCCAGCAGCCCCGGGGGGGGGAGCACAGATACGCAGTATTTT | CASSPGGGSTDTQYF